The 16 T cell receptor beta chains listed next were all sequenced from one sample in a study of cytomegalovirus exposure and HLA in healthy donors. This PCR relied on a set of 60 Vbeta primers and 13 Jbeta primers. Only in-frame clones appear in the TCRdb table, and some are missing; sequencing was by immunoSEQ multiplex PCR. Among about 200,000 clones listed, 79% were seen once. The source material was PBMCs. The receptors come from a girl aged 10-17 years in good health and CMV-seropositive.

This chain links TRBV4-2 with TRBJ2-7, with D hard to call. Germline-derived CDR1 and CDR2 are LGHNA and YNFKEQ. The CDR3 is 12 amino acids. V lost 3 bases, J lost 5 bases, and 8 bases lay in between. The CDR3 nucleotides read TGTGCCAGCAGCCAGGCCGGAGACGAGCAGTACTTC. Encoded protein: CASSQAGDEQYF.

DNA for the CDR3: TGTGCCAGCTCACCAAAGGGGGTAAACTCACCCCTCCACTTT. This encodes CASSPKGVNSPLHF. The chain joins TRBV18 to TRBJ1-6; TRBD1 is a possible D gene (6 bases). In germline, CDR1 is KGHSH, CDR2 LQKENI. The CDR3 is 14 amino acids. Trimming stripped 2 bases from V and 10 bases from J, with 12 bases between.

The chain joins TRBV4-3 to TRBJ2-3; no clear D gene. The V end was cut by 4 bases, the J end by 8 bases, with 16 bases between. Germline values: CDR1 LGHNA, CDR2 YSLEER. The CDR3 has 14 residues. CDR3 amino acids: CASSPEASTGTQYF. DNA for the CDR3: TGCGCCAGCAGCCCAGAAGCCTCTACCGGTACGCAGTATTTT.

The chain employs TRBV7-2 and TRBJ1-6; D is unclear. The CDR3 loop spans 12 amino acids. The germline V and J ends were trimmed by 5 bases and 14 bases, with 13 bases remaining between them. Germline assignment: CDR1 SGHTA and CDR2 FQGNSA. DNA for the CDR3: TGTGCCAGCAGCGCTGACTCGGGAACCCTCCACTTT. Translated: CASSADSGTLHF.

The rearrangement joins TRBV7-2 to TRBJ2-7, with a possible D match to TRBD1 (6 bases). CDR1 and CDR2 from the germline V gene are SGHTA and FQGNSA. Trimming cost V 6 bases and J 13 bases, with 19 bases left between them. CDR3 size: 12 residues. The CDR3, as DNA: TGTGCCAGCAGTTACCAGGGGAATGTAGTCTACTTC. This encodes CASSYQGNVVYF.

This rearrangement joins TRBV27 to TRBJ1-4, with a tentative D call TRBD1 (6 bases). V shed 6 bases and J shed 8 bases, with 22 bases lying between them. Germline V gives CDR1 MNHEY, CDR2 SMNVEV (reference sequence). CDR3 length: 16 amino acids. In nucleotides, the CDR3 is TGTGCCAGCAGAGACAGAGGGCACCGGCAGGGGGAAAAACTGTTTTTT. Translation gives CASRDRGHRQGEKLFF.

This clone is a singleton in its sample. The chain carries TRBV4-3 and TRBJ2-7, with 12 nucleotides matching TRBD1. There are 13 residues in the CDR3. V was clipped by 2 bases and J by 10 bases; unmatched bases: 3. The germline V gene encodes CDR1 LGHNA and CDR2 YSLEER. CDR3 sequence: CASSQRGTGGQYF. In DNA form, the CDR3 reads TGCGCCAGCAGCCAACGGGGGACAGGGGGCCAGTACTTC.

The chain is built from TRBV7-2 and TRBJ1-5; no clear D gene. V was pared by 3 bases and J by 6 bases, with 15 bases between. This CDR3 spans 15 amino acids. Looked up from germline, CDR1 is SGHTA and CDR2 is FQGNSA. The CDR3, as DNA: TGTGCCAGCAGCTTTTCAGCGGGGAGAGGTCAGCCCCAGCATTTT. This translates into CASSFSAGRGQPQHF. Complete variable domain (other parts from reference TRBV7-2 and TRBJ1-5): GAGVSQSPSNKVTEKGKDVELRCDPISGHTALYWYRQSLGQGLEFLIYFQGNSAPDKSGLPSDRFSAERTGGSVSTLTIQRTQQEDSAVYLCASSFSAGRGQPQHFGDGTRLSIL.

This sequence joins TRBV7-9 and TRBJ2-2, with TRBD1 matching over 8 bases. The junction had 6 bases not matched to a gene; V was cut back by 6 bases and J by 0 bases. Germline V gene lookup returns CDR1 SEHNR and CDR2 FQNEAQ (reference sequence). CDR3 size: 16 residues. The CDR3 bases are TGTGCCAGCAGTTTGACGACAGGGGCGAACACCGGGGAGCTGTTTTTT. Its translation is CASSLTTGANTGELFF.

The CDR3 DNA follows: TGCGCCAGCAGCCAAGATGTTACCGGGGGGCGTATTTACAATGAGCAGTTCTTC. It codes for CASSQDVTGGRIYNEQFF. V and J are TRBV4-3 and TRBJ2-1, with D possibly matching TRBD2 (7 bases). V lost 0 bases, J lost 4 bases, and 19 bases lay in between. The CDR3 has 18 residues. The germline gives CDR1 LGHNA, CDR2 YSLEER.

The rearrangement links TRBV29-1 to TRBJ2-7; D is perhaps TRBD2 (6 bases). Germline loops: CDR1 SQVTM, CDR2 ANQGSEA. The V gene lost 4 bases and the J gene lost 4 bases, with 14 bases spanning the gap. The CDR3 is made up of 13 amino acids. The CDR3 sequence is CSVGGGSSYEQYF. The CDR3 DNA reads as TGCAGCGTTGGTGGGGGGAGTTCTTACGAGCAGTACTTC.

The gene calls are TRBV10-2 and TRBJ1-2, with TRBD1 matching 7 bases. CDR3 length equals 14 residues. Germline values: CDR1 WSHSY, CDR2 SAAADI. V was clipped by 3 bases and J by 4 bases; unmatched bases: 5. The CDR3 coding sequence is TGCGCCAGCAGTGAAAGGGGGCGGGGCTATGGCTACACCTTC. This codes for CASSERGRGYGYTF.

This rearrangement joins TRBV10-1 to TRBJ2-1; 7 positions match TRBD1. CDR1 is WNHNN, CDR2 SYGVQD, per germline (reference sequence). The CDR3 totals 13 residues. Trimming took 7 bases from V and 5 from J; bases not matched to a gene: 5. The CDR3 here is CASNSGTDNEQFF. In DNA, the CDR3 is TGCGCCAGCAACTCAGGGACAGACAATGAGCAGTTCTTC.

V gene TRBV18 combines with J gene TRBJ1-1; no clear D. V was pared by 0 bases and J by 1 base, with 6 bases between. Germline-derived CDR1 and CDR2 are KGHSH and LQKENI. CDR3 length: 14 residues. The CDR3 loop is CASSPPRGNTEAFF. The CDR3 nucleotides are TGTGCCAGCTCACCACCGCGGGGGAACACTGAAGCTTTCTTT.

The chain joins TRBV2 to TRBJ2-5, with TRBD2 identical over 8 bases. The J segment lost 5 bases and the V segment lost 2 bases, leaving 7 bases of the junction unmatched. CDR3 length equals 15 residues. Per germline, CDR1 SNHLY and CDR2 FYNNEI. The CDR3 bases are TGTGCCAGCAGTGAAACTTGGGGACTAGTGGAGACCCAGTACTTC. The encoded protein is CASSETWGLVETQYF.

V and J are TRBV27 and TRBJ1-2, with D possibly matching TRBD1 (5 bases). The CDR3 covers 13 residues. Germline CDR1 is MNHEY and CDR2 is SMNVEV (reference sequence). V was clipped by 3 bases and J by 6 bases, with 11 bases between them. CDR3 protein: CASSLWGGNGYTF. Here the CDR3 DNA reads TGTGCCAGCAGTTTGTGGGGGGGGAATGGCTACACCTTC.